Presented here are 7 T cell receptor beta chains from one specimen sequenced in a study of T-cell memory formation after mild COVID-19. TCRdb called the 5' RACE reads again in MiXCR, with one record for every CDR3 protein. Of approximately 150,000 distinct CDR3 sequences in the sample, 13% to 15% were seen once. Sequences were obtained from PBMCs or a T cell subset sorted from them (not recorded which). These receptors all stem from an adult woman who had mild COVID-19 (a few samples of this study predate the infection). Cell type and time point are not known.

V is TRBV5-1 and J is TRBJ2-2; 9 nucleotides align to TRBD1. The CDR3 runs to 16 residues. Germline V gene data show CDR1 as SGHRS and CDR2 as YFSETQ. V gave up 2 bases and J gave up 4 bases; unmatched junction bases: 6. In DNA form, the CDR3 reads TGCGCCAGCAGCTTATCCGGGACAGGGAGCACCGGGGAGCTGTTTTTT. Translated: CASSLSGTGSTGELFF.

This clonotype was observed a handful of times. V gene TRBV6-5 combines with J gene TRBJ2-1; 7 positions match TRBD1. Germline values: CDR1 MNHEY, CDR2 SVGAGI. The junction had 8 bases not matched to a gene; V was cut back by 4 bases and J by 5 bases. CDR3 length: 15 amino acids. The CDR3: CASSSQGQSNNEQFF. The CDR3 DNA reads TGTGCCAGCAGTTCTCAGGGACAGTCGAACAATGAGCAGTTCTTC.

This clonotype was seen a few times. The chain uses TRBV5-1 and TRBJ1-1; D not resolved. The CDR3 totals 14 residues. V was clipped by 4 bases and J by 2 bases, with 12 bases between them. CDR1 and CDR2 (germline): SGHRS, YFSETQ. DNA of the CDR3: TGCGCCAGCAGCACGCCCCACAAAAACACTGAAGCTTTCTTT. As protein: CASSTPHKNTEAFF.

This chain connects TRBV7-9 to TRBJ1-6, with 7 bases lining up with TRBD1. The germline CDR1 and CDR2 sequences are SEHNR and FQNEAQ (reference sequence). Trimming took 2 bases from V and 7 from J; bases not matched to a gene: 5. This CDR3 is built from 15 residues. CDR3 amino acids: CASSLSGTVNSPLHF. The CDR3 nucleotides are TGTGCCAGCAGCTTATCGGGGACAGTCAATTCACCCCTCCACTTT.

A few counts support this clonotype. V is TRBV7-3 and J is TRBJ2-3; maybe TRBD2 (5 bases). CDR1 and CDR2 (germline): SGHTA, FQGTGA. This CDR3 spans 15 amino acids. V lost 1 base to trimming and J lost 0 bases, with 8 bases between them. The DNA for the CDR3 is TGTGCCAGCAGCTTAAATACGGGAAGCACAGATACGCAGTATTTT. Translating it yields CASSLNTGSTDTQYF.

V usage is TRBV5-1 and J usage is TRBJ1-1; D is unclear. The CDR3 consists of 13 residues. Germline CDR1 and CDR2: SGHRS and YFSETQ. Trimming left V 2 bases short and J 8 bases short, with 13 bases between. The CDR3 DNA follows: TGCGCCAGCAGCTTCGGCCCCGGGGAGGAAGCTTTCTTT. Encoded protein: CASSFGPGEEAFF.

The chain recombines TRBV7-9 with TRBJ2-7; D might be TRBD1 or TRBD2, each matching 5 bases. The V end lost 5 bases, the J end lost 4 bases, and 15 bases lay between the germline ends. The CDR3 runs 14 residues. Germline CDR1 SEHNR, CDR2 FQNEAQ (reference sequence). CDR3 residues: CASSPASGRYEQYF. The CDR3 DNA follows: TGTGCCAGCAGCCCCGCATCGGGACGGTACGAGCAGTACTTC.